Listed below are T cell receptor beta chains from one sample, sequenced in a study of T cell changes during pregnancy in multiple sclerosis. Some clones are missing from TCRdb's copy, which holds only in-frame ones; the method was immunoSEQ multiplex PCR. Of more than 15,000 clones detected, approximately 81% appear once; the ten largest clones hold roughly a sixth. The material was CD8+ T cells from peripheral blood mononuclear cells, obtained in the third trimester of pregnancy. The receptors shown here come from a female donor in good health, enrolled as a control in a pregnancy study. Each CDR3 is given with its conserved first and last residue. Each record gives: V gene, D gene, J gene, clone size, CDR3 DNA, CDR3 protein. A D gene is named only where the DNA matches it firmly. Rows may omit the clone size; those that give it use once, few, many or a size class.

v_call: TRBV6-5; d_call: -; j_call: TRBJ2-1; clone_size: once; cdr3_nt: TGTGCCAGCTCCCAGCAGGGGCCCTACAATGAGCAGTTCTTC; cdr3_aa: CASSQQGPYNEQFF
v_call: TRBV7-9; d_call: -; j_call: TRBJ1-6; clone_size: -; cdr3_nt: TGTGCTCTTACTCCAAGCGGGGGTTCACCCCTCCACTTT; cdr3_aa: CALTPSGGSPLHF
v_call: TRBV19; d_call: -; j_call: TRBJ1-1; clone_size: -; cdr3_nt: TGTGCCAGTAGTTCCCGGTGGACAGCAAACACTGAAGCTTTCTTT; cdr3_aa: CASSSRWTANTEAFF
v_call: TRBV6-1; d_call: TRBD1; j_call: TRBJ1-1; clone_size: -; cdr3_nt: TGTGCCAGCAGGATGACAGGGACCCCGAACACTGAAGCTTTCTTT; cdr3_aa: CASRMTGTPNTEAFF
v_call: TRBV4-3; d_call: -; j_call: TRBJ1-3; clone_size: -; cdr3_nt: TGCGCCAGCAGCCAAGAATCAGTTGACTCTGGAAACACCATATATTTT; cdr3_aa: CASSQESVDSGNTIYF
v_call: TRBV11-2; d_call: -; j_call: TRBJ1-1; clone_size: -; cdr3_nt: TGTGCCAGCAGCCCTCTGACTGGTATCCCTGAAGCTTTCTTT; cdr3_aa: CASSPLTGIPEAFF
v_call: TRBV9; d_call: -; j_call: TRBJ1-1; clone_size: few; cdr3_nt: TGTGCCAGCAGCGCGACAGTGAACACTGAAGCTTTCTTT; cdr3_aa: CASSATVNTEAFF
v_call: TRBV7-9; d_call: TRBD1; j_call: TRBJ1-1; clone_size: few; cdr3_nt: TGTGCCAGCAGTACAGGACAGGGCACTGAAGCTTTCTTT; cdr3_aa: CASSTGQGTEAFF
v_call: TRBV10-3; d_call: TRBD2; j_call: TRBJ2-7; clone_size: medium-sized; cdr3_nt: TGTGCCATCAGTGAGGGAGGCGGGGGTTACGAGCAGTACTTC; cdr3_aa: CAISEGGGGYEQYF
v_call: TRBV29-1; d_call: -; j_call: TRBJ1-2; clone_size: -; cdr3_nt: TGCAGCGTTGACGAGCGGACAGTGAGGGGTGGCTACACCTTC; cdr3_aa: CSVDERTVRGGYTF
v_call: TRBV18; d_call: TRBD1; j_call: TRBJ2-5; clone_size: -; cdr3_nt: TGTGCCAGCTCACCGGGACAGGGAAGTGGGACCCAGTACTTC; cdr3_aa: CASSPGQGSGTQYF
v_call: TRBV6-1; d_call: TRBD2; j_call: TRBJ2-7; clone_size: -; cdr3_nt: TGTGCCAGCGGCGGGGGGGGCTCCTACGAGCAGTACTTC; cdr3_aa: CASGGGGSYEQYF
v_call: TRBV9; d_call: -; j_call: TRBJ1-2; clone_size: few; cdr3_nt: TGTGCCAGCACCGAGATTGAGGCCATGGATGGCTACACCTTC; cdr3_aa: CASTEIEAMDGYTF
v_call: TRBV6-4; d_call: TRBD2; j_call: TRBJ2-3; clone_size: medium-sized; cdr3_nt: TGTGCCAGCAGTCGCGGGAGTGAAGATACGCAGTATTTT; cdr3_aa: CASSRGSEDTQYF
v_call: TRBV19; d_call: TRBD2; j_call: TRBJ2-2; clone_size: -; cdr3_nt: TGTGCCTCAGGAATAGCGGGAGGGCCAACCGGGGAGCTGTTTTTT; cdr3_aa: CASGIAGGPTGELFF
v_call: TRBV9; d_call: TRBD2; j_call: TRBJ2-5; clone_size: -; cdr3_nt: TGTGCCAGCAGCCCCACGCGCGGGGGGGTCTACCAAGAGACCCAGTACTTC; cdr3_aa: CASSPTRGGVYQETQYF
v_call: TRBV7-2; d_call: TRBD1; j_call: TRBJ1-1; clone_size: -; cdr3_nt: TGTGCCAGCAGCTTCTCCGGGACAGGGGGCACTGAAGCTTTCTTT; cdr3_aa: CASSFSGTGGTEAFF
v_call: TRBV27; d_call: -; j_call: TRBJ2-5; clone_size: -; cdr3_nt: TGTGCCAGCAGTTTATCGGGGCCGGAGACCCAGTACTTC; cdr3_aa: CASSLSGPETQYF
v_call: TRBV28; d_call: -; j_call: TRBJ2-5; clone_size: -; cdr3_nt: TGTGCCACCCTAGGGGGGACCCAGTACTTC; cdr3_aa: CATLGGTQYF
v_call: TRBV6-5; d_call: -; j_call: TRBJ2-3; clone_size: few; cdr3_nt: TGTGCCAGCAGTTACACAGGGGACTCCACAGATACGCAGTATTTT; cdr3_aa: CASSYTGDSTDTQYF
v_call: TRBV25-1; d_call: -; j_call: TRBJ2-7; clone_size: -; cdr3_nt: TGTGCCAGCAAATACGGGGACTCCTACGAGCAGTACTTC; cdr3_aa: CASKYGDSYEQYF
v_call: TRBV6-5; d_call: -; j_call: TRBJ2-3; clone_size: -; cdr3_nt: TGTGCCAGCAGCATCGACGGAGCGAGGACAGATACGCAGTATTTT; cdr3_aa: CASSIDGARTDTQYF
v_call: TRBV7-8; d_call: -; j_call: TRBJ2-7; clone_size: -; cdr3_nt: TGTGCCAGCAGCTTACGGGGGGCAGGGGGCAACGACGAGCAGTACTTC; cdr3_aa: CASSLRGAGGNDEQYF
v_call: TRBV6-1; d_call: TRBD1; j_call: TRBJ2-5; clone_size: -; cdr3_nt: TGTGCCAGCAGTGCCGTGAGGACAGGGACGGGGACCCAGTACTTC; cdr3_aa: CASSAVRTGTGTQYF
v_call: TRBV6-5; d_call: -; j_call: TRBJ1-5; clone_size: medium-sized; cdr3_nt: TGTGCCAGCAGCTCCGGGTCCTACGGGGCCCAGCATTTT; cdr3_aa: CASSSGSYGAQHF
v_call: TRBV7-9; d_call: TRBD2; j_call: TRBJ2-1; clone_size: -; cdr3_nt: TGTGCCAGAGCGGGATTTAACAATGAGCAGTTCTTC; cdr3_aa: CARAGFNNEQFF
v_call: TRBV30; d_call: -; j_call: TRBJ1-1; clone_size: -; cdr3_nt: TGTGCCTGGAGTGTACGGGCAGGGGACACTGAAGCTTTCTTT; cdr3_aa: CAWSVRAGDTEAFF
v_call: TRBV19; d_call: -; j_call: TRBJ1-1; clone_size: -; cdr3_nt: TGTGCCACAGAGGGGGGGCACCCTGAAGCTTTCTTT; cdr3_aa: CATEGGHPEAFF
v_call: TRBV13; d_call: -; j_call: TRBJ2-1; clone_size: once; cdr3_nt: TGTGCCAGCAGCCCAGGGGCCCGGGATGAGCAGTTCTTC; cdr3_aa: CASSPGARDEQFF
v_call: TRBV4-3; d_call: TRBD1; j_call: TRBJ2-1; clone_size: -; cdr3_nt: TGCGCCAGCAGCCCCAGACAGGGACCAGAGAATGAGCAGTTCTTC; cdr3_aa: CASSPRQGPENEQFF
v_call: TRBV7-9; d_call: -; j_call: TRBJ2-1; clone_size: once; cdr3_nt: TGTGCCAGCAGCTTAGCCGGGGACAATGAGCAGTTCTTC; cdr3_aa: CASSLAGDNEQFF